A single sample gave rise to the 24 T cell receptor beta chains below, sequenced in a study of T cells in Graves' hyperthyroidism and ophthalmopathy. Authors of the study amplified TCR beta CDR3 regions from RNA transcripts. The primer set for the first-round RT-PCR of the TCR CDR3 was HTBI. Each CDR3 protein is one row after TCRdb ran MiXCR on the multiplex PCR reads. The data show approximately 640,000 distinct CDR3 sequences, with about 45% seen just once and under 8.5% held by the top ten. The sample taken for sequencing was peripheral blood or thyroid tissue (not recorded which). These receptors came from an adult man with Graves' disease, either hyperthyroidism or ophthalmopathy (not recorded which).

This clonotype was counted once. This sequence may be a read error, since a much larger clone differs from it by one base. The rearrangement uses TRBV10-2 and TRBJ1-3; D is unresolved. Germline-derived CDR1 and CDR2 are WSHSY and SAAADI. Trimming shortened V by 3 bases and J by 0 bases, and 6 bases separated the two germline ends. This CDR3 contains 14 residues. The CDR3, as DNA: TGCGCCAGCAGTGATTTGCTCTCTGGAAACACCATATATTTT. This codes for CASSDLLSGNTIYF.

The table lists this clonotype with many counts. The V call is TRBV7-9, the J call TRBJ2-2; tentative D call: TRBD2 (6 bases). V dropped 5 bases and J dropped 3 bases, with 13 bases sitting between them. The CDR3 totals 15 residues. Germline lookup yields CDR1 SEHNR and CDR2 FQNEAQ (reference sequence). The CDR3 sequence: CASSLRRDDTGELFF. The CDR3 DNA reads TGTGCCAGCAGCCTTCGGAGGGATGACACCGGGGAGCTGTTTTTT.

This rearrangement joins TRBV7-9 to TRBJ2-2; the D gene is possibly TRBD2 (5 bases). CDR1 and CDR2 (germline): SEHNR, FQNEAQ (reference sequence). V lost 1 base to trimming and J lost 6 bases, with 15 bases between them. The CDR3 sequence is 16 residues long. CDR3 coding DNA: TGTGCCAGCAGCTTAGTGAGCCGGGATGGAGCCGGGGAGCTGTTTTTT. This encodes CASSLVSRDGAGELFF.

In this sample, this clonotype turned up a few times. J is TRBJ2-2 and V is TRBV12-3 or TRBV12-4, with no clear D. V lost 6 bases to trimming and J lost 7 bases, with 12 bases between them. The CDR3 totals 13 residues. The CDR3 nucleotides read TGTGCCAGCAGCATCGACCCCCACGGGGAGCTGTTTTTT. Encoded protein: CASSIDPHGELFF.

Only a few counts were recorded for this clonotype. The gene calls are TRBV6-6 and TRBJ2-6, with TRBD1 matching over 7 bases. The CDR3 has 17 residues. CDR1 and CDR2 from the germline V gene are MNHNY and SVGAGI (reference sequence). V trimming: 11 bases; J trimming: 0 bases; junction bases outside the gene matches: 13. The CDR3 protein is CAGPGTVTLSGANVLTF. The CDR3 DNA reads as TGTGCCGGTCCAGGGACAGTCACTCTCTCTGGGGCCAACGTCCTGACTTTC.

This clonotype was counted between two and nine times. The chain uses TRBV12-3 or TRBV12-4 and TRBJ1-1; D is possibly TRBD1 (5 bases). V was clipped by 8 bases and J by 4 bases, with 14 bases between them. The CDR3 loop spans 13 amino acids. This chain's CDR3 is CASRPTGGTEAFF. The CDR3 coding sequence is TGTGCCAGCCGGCCAACGGGGGGCACTGAAGCTTTCTTT.

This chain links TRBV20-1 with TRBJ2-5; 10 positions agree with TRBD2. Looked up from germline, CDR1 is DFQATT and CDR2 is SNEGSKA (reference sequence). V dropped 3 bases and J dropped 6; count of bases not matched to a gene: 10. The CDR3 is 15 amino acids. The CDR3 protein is CSARVAGGRKKTQYF. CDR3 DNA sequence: TGCAGTGCTAGGGTAGCGGGGGGCCGCAAGAAGACCCAGTACTTC.

The CDR3 protein is CASSYPGGGGRLETQYF. The CDR3 DNA sequence: TGTGCCAGCAGTTACCCTGGTGGCGGGGGCCGATTAGAGACCCAGTACTTC. This sequence joins TRBV6-1 and TRBJ2-5; maybe TRBD2 (7 bases). The germline V and J ends were trimmed by 5 bases and 4 bases, with 23 bases remaining between them. The CDR3 contains 17 residues. CDR1 is MNHNS and CDR2 is SASEGT in the germline V gene.

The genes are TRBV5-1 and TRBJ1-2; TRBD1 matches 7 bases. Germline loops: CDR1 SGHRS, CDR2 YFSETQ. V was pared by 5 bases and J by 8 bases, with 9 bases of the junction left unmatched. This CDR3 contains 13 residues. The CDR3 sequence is CASRYTDRAGYTF. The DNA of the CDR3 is TGCGCCAGCAGATACACCGACAGGGCCGGCTACACCTTC.

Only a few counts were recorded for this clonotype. CDR3 region: CSIGDIEQYF. CDR3 in DNA: TGCAGTATCGGGGACATCGAGCAGTACTTC. The chain uses TRBV20-1 and TRBJ2-7; the D gene is possibly TRBD1 (6 bases). The CDR3 runs to 10 residues. Trimming removed 8 bases from V and 6 bases from J, with 11 bases in between. Germline V gene sequence: CDR1 DFQATT, CDR2 SNEGSKA (reference sequence).

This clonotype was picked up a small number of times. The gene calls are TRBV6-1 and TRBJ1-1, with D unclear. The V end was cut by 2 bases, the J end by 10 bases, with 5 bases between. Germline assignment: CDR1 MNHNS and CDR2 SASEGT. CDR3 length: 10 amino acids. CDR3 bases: TGTGCCAGCAGTGAACTGGGAGCTTTCTTT. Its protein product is CASSELGAFF.

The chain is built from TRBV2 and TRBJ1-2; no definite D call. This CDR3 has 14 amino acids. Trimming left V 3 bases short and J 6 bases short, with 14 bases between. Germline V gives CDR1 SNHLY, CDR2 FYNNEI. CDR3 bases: TGTGCCAGCAGTGACCTACGAGGGCTTGATGGCTACACCTTC. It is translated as CASSDLRGLDGYTF.

The CDR3 sequence: CASSPGQDRFGLPLHF. CDR3 nucleotide sequence: TGTGCCAGCAGTCCCGGACAGGACCGCTTCGGTTTGCCCCTCCACTTT. V gene TRBV12-3 or TRBV12-4 combines with J gene TRBJ1-6; TRBD1 aligns across 7 bases. There are 16 residues in the CDR3. V shed 5 bases, J shed 13 bases, and the junction held 17 bases outside the gene matches.

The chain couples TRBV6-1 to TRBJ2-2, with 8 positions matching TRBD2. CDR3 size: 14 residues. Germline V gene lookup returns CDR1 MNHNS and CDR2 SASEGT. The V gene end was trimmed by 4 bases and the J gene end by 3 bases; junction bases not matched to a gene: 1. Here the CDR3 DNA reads TGTGCCAGCAGTGGTAGCGGGGACACCGGGGAGCTGTTTTTT. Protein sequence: CASSGSGDTGELFF.

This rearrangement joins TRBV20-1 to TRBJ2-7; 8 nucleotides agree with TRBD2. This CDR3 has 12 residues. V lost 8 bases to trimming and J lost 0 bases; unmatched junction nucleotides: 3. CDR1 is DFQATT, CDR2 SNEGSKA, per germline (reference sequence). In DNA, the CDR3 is TGCAGTAGCGGGGGAAACTCCTACGAGCAGTACTTC. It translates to CSSGGNSYEQYF.

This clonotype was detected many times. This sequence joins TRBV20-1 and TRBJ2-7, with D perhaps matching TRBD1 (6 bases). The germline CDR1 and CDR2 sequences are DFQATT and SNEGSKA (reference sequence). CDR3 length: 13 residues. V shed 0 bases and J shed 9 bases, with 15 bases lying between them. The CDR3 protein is CSARDQGTLGQYF. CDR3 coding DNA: TGCAGTGCTAGAGATCAGGGGACGCTTGGGCAGTACTTC.

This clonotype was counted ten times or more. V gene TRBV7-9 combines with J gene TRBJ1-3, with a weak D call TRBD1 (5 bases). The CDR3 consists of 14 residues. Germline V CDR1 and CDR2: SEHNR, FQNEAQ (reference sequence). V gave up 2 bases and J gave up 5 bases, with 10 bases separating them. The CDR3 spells CASSLRDERNTIYF. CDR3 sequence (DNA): TGTGCCAGCAGCTTAAGGGACGAGAGAAACACCATATATTTT.

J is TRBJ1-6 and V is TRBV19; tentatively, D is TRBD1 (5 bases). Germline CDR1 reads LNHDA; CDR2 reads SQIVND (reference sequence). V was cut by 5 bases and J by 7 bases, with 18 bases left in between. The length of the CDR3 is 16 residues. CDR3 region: CASSLTPGTGNSPLHF. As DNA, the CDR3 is TGTGCCAGTAGTCTCACCCCGGGAACAGGAAATTCACCCCTCCACTTT.

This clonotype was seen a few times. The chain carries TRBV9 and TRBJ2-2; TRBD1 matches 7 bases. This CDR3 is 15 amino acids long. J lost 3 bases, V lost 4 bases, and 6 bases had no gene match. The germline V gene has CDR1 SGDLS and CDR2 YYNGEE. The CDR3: CASSIVGTDTGELFF. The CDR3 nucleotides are TGTGCCAGCAGCATTGTCGGGACAGACACCGGGGAGCTGTTTTTT.

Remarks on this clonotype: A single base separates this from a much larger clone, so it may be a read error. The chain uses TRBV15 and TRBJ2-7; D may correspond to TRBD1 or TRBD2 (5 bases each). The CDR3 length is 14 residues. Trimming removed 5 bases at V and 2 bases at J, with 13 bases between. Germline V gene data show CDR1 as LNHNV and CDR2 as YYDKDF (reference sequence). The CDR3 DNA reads TGTGCCACCAGCTTAGTCGGGGACGCCTACGAGCAGTACTTC. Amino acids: CATSLVGDAYEQYF.

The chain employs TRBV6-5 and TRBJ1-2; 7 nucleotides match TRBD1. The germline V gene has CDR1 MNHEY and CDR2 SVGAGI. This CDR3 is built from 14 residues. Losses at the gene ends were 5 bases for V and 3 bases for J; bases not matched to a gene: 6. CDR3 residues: CASSKTGEDYGYTF. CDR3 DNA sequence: TGTGCCAGCAGTAAAACAGGGGAGGACTATGGCTACACCTTC.

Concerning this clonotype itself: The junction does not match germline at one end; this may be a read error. The CDR3 spells CATSDSGSLNTGELFF. CDR3 DNA sequence: TGTGCCACCAGTGACTCCGGGAGCCTGAACACCGGGGAGCTGTTTTTT. The chain links TRBV10-3 to TRBJ2-2; maybe TRBD2 (6 bases). This CDR3 is 16 amino acids long. The germline CDR1 and CDR2 sequences are ENHRY and SYGVKD.

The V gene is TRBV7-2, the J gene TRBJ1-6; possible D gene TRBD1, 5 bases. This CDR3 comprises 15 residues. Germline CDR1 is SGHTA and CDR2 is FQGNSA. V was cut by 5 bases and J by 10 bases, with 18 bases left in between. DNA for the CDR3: TGTGCCAGCAGCCTTGGGGCGTTGAGATTGTCACCCCTCCACTTT. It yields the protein CASSLGALRLSPLHF.

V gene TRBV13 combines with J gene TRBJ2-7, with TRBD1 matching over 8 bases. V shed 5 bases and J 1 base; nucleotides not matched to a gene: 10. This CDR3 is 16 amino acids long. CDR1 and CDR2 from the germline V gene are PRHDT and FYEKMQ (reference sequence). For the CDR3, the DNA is TGTGCCAGCAGCACCAGACAGGGGTCCAAATCCTACGAGCAGTACTTC. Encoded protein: CASSTRQGSKSYEQYF.